This T cell receptor (beta chain) was sequenced for a study of cytomegalovirus exposure and HLA in healthy donors. With 9 bases removed from V and 1 base from J, the gap between germline ends came to 9 bases. Germline values: CDR1 SGHTA, CDR2 FQGNSA. This CDR3 has 12 residues. Primers included in the PCR were 60 Vbeta and 13 Jbeta primers. The repertoire was sequenced with immunoSEQ multiplex PCR; TCRdb's copy has only in-frame clones and lacks some. The table records 180,000 or so clones, 75% to 90% of them present only once. Study-wide findings and caveats: Later analysis identified a missense DCLRE1C variant that was linked to TCR beta V- and J-gene trimming.

With respect to this clone: What it binds is not known.

The genes are TRBV7-2 and TRBJ1-1; tentative D call: TRBD1 (5 bases). Sequences were obtained from PBMCs. This TCR derives from a man aged 18 to 29 in good health and CMV-seropositive. CDR3 protein: CASGARNTEAFF. For the CDR3, the DNA is TGTGCCAGTGGGGCGAGGAACACTGAAGCTTTCTTT.